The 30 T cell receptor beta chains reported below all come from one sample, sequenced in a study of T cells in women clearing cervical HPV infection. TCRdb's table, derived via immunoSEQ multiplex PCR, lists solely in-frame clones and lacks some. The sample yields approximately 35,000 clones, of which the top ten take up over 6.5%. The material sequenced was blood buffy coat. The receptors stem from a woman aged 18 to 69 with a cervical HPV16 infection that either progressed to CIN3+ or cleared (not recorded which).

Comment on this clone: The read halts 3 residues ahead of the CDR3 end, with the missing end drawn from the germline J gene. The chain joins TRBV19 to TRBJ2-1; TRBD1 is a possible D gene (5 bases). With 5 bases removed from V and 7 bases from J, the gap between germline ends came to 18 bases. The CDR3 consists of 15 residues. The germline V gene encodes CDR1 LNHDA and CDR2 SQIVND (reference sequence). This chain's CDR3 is CASSPLGESANEQFF. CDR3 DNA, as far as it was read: TGTGCCAGTAGTCCCCTAGGGGAATCGGCAAATGAG.

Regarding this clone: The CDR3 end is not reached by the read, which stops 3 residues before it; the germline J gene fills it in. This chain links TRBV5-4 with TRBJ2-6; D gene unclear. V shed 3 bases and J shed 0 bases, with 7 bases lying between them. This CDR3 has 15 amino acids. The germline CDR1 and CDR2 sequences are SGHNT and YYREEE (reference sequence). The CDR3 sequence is CASSSRSSGANVLTF. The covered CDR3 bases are TGTGCCAGCAGCTCGCGGAGCTCTGGGGCCAACGTC. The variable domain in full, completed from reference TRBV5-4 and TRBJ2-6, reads ETGVTQSPTHLIKTRGQQVTLRCSSQSGHNTVSWYQQALGQGPQFIFQYYREEENGRGNFPPRFSGLQFPNYSSELNVNALELDDSALYLCASSSRSSGANVLTFGAGSRLTVL.

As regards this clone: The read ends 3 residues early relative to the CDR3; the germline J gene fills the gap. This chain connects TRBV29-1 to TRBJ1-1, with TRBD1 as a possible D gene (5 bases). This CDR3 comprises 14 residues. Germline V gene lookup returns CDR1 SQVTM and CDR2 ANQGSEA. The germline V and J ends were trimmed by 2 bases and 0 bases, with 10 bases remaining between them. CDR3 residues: CSVERQLMNTEAFF. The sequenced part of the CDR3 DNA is TGCAGCGTTGAAAGACAGTTAATGAACACTGAA.

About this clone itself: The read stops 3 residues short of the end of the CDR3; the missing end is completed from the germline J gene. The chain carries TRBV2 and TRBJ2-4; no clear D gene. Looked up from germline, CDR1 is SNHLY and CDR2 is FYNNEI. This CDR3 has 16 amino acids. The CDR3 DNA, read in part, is TGTGCCAGCAGTGAACGGCATCCGAGAGAAAACTATGGT. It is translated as CASSERHPRENYG. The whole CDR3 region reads CASSERHPRENYGQYF. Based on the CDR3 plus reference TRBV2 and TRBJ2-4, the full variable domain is EPEVTQTPSHQVTQMGQEVILRCVPISNHLYFYWYRQILGQKVEFLVSFYNNEISEKSEIFDDQFSVERPDGSNFTLKIRSTKLEDSAMYFCASSERHPRENYGQYFGAGTRLSVL.

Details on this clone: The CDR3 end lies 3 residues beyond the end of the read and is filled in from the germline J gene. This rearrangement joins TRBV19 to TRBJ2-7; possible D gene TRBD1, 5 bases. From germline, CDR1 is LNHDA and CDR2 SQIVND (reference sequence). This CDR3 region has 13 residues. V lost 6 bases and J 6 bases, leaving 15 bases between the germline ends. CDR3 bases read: TGTGCCAGTAGCCCAAGGGGCGACCGCGAG. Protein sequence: CASSPRGDRE. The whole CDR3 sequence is CASSPRGDREQYF.

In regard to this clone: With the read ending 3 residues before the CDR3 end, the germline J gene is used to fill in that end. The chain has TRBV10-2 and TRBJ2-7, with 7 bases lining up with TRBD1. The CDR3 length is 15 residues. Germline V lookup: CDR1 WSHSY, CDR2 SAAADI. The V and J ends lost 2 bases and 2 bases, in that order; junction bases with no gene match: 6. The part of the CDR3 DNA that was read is TGCGCCAGCAGTGAGAAGTCCGGGACAGCCTACGAG. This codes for CASSEKSGTAYE. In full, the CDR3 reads CASSEKSGTAYEQYF.

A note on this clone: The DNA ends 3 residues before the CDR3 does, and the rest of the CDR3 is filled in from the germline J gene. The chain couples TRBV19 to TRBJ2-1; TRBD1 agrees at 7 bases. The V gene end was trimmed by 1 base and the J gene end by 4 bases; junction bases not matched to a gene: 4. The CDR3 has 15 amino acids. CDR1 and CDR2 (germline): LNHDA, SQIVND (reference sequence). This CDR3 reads CASSIVGGGYNEQFF. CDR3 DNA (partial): TGTGCCAGTAGTATAGTAGGGGGCGGTTACAATGAG.

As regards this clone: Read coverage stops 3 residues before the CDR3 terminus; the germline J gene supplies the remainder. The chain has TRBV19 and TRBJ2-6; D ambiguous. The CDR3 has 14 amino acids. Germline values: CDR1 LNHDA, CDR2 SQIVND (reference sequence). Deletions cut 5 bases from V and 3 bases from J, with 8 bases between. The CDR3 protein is CASSPPVGANVLTF. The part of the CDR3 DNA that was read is TGTGCCAGTAGTCCCCCGGTTGGGGCCAACGTC. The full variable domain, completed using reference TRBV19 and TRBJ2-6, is DGGITQSPKYLFRKEGQNVTLSCEQNLNHDAMYWYRQDPGQGLRLIYYSQIVNDFQKGDIAEGYSVSREKKESFPLTVTSAQKNPTAFYLCASSPPVGANVLTFGAGSRLTVL.

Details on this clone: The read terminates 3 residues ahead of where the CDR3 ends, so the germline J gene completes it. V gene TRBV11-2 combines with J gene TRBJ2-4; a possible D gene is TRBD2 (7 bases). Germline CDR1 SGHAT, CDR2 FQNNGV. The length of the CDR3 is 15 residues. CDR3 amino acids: CASSSLRSGDYGQYF. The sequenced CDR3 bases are TGTGCCAGCAGCTCACTGAGGTCAGGGGACTATGGT.

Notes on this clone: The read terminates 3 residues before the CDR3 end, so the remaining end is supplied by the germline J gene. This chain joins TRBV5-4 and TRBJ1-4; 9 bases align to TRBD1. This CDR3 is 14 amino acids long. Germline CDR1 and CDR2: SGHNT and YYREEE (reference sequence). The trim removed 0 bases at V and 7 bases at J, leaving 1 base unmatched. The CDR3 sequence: CASSLGQGGEKLFF. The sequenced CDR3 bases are TGTGCCAGCAGCTTGGGACAGGGGGGTGAAAAA.

The sequenced part of the CDR3 DNA is TGCAGTGCTAGAGATGGGGCAGCGGGCGGAAATGAG. Residues: CSARDGAAGGNE. The full CDR3 sequence reads CSARDGAAGGNEQFF. This chain links TRBV20-1 with TRBJ2-1; a weak D match, TRBD2 (6 bases). The CDR3 end is not reached by the read, which stops 3 residues before it; the germline J gene fills it in. The V gene's germline CDR1 is DFQATT and CDR2 SNEGSKA (reference sequence). This CDR3 spans 15 amino acids. The germline V and J ends were trimmed by 0 bases and 7 bases, with 16 bases remaining between them.

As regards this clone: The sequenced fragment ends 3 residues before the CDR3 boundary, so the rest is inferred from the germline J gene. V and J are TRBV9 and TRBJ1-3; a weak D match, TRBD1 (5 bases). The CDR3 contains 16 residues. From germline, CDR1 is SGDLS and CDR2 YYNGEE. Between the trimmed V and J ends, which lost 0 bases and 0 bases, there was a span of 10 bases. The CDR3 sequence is CASSVGEGLSGNTIYF. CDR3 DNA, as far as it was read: TGTGCCAGCAGCGTAGGGGAGGGGCTCTCTGGAAACACC.

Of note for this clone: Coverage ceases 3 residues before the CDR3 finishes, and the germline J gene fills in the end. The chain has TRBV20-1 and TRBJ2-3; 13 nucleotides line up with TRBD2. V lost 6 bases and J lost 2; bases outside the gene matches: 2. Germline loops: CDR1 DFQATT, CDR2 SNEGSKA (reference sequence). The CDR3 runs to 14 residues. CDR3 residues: CSAGTSGNTDTQYF. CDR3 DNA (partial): TGCAGTGCCGGGACTAGCGGGAACACAGATACG.

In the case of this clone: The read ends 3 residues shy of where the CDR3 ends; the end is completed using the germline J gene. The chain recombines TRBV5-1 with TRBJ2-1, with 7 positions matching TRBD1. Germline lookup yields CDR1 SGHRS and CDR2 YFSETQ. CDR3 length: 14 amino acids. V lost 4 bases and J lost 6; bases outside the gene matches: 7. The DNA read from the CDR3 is TGCGCCAGCAGCCAAGACAGGGATGGCAATGAG. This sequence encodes CASSQDRDGNE. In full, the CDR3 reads CASSQDRDGNEQFF. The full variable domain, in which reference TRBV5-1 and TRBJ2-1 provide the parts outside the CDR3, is KAGVTQTPRYLIKTRGQQVTLSCSPISGHRSVSWYQQTPGQGLQFLFEYFSETQRNKGNFPGRFSGRQFSNSRSEMNVSTLELGDSALYLCASSQDRDGNEQFFGPGTRLTVL.

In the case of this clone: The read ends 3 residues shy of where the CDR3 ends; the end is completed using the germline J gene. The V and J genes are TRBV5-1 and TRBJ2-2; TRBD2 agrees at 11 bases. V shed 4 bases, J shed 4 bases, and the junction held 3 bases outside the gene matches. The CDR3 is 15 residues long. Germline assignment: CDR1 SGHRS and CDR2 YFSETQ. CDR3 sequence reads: CASSNTSGGTGELFF. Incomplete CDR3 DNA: TGCGCCAGCAGCAACACTAGCGGGGGCACCGGGGAG. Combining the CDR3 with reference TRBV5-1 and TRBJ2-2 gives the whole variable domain KAGVTQTPRYLIKTRGQQVTLSCSPISGHRSVSWYQQTPGQGLQFLFEYFSETQRNKGNFPGRFSGRQFSNSRSEMNVSTLELGDSALYLCASSNTSGGTGELFFGEGSRLTVL.

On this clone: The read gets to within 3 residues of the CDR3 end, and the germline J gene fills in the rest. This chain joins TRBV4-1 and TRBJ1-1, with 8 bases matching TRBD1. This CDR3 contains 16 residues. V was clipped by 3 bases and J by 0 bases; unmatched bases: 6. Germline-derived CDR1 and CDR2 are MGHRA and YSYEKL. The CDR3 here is CASSHGRTGMNTEAFF. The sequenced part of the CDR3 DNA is TGCGCCAGCAGCCACGGACGGACAGGGATGAACACTGAA.

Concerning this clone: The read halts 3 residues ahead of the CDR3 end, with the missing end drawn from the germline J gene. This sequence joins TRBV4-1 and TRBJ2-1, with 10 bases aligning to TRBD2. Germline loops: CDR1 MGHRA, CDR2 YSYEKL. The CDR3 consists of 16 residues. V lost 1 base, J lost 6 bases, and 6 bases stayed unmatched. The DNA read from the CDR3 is TGCGCCAGCAGCCAAGGTGTTAGCGGGGGGTCCAATGAG. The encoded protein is CASSQGVSGGSNE. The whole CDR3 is CASSQGVSGGSNEQFF.

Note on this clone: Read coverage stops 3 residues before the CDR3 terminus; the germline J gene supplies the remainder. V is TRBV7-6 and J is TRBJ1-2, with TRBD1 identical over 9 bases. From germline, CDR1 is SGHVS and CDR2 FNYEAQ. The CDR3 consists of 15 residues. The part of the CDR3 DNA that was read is TGTGCCAGCAGCACCCGGGACAGGGACTATGACGAC. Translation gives CASSTRDRDYDD. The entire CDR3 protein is CASSTRDRDYDDYTF.

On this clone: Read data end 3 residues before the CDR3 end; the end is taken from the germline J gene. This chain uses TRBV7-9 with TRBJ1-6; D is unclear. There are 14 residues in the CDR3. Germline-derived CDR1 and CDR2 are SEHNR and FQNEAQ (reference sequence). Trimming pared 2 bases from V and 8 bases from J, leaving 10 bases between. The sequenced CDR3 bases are TGTGCCAGCAGCTTATCTGACACCGATTCACCC. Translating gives CASSLSDTDSP. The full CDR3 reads CASSLSDTDSPLHF.

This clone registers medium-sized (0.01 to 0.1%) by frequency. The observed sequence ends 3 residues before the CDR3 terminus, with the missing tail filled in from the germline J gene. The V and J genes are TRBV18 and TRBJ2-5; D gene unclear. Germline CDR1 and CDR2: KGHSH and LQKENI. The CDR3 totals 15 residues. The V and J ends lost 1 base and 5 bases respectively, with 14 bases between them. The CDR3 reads CASSPQTVAAETQYF. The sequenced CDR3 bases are TGTGCCAGCTCACCACAGACTGTCGCAGCCGAGACC.

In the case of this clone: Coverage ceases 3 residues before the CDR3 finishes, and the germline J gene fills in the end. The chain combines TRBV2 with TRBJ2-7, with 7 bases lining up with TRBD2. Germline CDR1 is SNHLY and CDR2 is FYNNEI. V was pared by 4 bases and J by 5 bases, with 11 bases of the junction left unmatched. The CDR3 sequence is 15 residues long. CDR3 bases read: TGTGCCAGCAGTGGGGGGGGTTATGGGACCCACGAG. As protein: CASSGGGYGTHE. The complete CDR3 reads CASSGGGYGTHEQYF.

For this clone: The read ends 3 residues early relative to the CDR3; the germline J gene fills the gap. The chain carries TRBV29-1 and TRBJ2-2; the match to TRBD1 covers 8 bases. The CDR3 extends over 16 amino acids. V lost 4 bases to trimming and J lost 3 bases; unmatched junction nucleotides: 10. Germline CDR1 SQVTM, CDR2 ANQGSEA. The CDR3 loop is CSVGVVKTGDTGELFF. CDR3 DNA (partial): TGCAGCGTTGGAGTTGTGAAGACAGGGGACACCGGGGAG.

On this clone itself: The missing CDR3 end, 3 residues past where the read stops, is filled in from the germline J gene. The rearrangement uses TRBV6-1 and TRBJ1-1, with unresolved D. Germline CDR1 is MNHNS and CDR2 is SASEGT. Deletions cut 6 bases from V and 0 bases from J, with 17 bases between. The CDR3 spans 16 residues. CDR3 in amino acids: CASSETIQLMNTEAFF. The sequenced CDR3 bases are TGTGCCAGCAGCGAAACCATTCAACTTATGAACACTGAA.

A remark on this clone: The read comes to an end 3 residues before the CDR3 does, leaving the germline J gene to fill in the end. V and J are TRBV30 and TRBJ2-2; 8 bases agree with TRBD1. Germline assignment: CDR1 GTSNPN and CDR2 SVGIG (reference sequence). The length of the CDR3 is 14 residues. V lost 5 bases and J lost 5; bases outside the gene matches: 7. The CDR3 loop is CAWGYQGATGELFF. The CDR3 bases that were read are TGTGCCTGGGGATATCAGGGGGCAACCGGGGAG.

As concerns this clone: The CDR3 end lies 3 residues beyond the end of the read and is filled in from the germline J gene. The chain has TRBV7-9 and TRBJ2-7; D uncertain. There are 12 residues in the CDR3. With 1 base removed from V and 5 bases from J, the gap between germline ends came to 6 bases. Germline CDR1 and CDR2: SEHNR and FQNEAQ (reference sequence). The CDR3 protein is CASSLGRDEQYF. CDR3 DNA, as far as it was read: TGTGCCAGCAGCTTAGGAAGGGACGAG.

The sequenced CDR3 bases are TGTGCCAGCAGCCCACGACAGGGAGGCAATCAGCCC. It is translated as CASSPRQGGNQP. The entire CDR3 is CASSPRQGGNQPQHF. The chain joins TRBV7-2 to TRBJ1-5, with 7 bases aligning to TRBD1. The read stops 3 residues short of the end of the CDR3; the missing end is completed from the germline J gene. This CDR3 contains 15 residues. Germline assignment: CDR1 SGHTA and CDR2 FQGNSA. The junction had 6 bases not matched to a gene; V was cut back by 5 bases and J by 2 bases.

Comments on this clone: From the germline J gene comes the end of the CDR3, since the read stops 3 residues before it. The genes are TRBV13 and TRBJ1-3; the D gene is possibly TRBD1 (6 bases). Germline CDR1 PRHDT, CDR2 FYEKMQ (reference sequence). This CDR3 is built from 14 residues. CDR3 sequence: CASSWLAGGRFIYF. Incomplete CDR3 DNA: TGTGCCAGCAGCTGGCTAGCGGGGGGCCGATTT.

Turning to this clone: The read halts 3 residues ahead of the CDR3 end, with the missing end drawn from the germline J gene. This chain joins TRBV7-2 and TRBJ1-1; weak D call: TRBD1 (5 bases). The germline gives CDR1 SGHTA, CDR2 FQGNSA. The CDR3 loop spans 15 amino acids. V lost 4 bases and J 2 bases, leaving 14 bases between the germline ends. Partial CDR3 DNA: TGTGCCAGCAGCTGGTCGACAGTGATAAACACTGAA. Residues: CASSWSTVINTE. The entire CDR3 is CASSWSTVINTEAFF.

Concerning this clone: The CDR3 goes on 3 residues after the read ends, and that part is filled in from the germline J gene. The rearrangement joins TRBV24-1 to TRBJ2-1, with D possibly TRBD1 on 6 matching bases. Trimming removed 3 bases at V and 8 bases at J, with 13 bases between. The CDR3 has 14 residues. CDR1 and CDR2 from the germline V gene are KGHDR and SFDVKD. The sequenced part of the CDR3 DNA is TGTGCCACCAGTGATGCAGGGGCGGCGGATGAG. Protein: CATSDAGAADE. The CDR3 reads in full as CATSDAGAADEQFF.

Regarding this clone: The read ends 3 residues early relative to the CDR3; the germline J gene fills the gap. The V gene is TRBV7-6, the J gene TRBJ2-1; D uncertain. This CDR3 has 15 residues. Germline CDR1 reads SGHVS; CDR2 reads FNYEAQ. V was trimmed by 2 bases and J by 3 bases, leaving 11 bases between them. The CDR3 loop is CASSLSGFFYNEQFF. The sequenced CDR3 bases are TGTGCCAGCAGCTTATCAGGTTTTTTCTACAATGAG.